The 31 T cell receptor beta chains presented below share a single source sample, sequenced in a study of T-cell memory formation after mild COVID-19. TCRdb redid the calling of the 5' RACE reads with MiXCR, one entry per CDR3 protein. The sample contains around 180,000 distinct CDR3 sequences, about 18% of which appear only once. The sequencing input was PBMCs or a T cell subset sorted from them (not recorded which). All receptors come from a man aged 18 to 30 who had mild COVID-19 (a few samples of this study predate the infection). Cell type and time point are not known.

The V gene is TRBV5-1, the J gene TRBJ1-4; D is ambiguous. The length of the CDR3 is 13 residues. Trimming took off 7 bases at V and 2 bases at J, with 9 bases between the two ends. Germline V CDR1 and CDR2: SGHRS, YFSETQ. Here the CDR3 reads CASGRGTNEKLFF. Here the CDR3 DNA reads TGCGCCAGCGGTCGAGGGACTAATGAAAAACTGTTTTTT.

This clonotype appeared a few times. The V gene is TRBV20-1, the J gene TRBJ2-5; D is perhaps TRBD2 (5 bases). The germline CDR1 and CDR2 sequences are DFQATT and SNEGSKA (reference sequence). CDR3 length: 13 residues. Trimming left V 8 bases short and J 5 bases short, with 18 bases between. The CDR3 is CSIPQVGGETQYF. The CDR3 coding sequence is TGCAGTATACCCCAGGTCGGCGGGGAGACCCAGTACTTC.

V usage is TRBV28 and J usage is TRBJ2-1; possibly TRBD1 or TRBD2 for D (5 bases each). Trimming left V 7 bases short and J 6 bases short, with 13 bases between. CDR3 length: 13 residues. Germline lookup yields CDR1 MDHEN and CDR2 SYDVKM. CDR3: CASTWGFINEQFF. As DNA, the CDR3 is TGTGCCAGCACCTGGGGGTTTATCAATGAGCAGTTCTTC.

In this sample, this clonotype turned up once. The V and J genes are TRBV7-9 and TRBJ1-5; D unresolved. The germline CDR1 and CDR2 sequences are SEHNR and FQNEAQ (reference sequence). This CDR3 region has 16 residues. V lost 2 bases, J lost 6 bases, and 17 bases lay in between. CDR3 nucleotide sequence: TGTGCCAGCAGCTTAATAGGCTGGCTACCCAGTCAGCCCCAGCATTTT. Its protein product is CASSLIGWLPSQPQHF.

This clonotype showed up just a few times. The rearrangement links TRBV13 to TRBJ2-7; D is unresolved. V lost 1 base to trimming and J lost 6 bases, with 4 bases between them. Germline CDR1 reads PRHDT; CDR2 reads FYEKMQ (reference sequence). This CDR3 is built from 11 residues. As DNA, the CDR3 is TGTGCCAGCAGCTTAGCTGCCGAGCAGTACTTC. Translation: CASSLAAEQYF.

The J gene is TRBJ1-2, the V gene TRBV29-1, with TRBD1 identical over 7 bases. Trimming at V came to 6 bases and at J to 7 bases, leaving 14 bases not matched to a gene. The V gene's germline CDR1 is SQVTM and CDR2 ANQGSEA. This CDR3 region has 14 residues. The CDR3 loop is CSVGKDRDSTGYTF. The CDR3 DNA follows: TGCAGCGTCGGTAAAGACAGGGATTCAACTGGCTACACCTTC.

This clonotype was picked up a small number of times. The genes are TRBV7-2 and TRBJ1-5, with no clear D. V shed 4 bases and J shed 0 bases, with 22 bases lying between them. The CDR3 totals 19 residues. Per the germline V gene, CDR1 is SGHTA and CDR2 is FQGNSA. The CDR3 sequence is CASSSLSPVQDLSNQPQHF. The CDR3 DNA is TGTGCCAGCAGCTCCCTCTCTCCCGTGCAGGATCTTAGCAATCAGCCCCAGCATTTT.

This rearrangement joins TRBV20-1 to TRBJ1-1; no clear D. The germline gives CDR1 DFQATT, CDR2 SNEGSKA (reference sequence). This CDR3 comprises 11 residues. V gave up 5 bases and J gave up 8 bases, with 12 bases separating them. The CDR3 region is CSAQHGVEAFF. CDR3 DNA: TGCAGTGCTCAACACGGAGTAGAAGCTTTCTTT.

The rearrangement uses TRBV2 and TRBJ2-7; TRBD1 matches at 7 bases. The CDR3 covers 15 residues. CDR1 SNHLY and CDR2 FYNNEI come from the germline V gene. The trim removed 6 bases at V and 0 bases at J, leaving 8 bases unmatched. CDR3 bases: TGTGCCAGCAGCGGGGACAGTATCAACTCCTACGAGCAGTACTTC. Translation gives CASSGDSINSYEQYF.

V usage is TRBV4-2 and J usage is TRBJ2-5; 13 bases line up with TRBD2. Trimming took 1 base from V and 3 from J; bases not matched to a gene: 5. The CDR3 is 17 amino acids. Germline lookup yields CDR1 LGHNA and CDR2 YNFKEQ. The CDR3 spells CASSQGGLAGQEETQYF. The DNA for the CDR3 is TGTGCCAGCAGCCAAGGGGGACTAGCGGGGCAAGAAGAGACCCAGTACTTC.

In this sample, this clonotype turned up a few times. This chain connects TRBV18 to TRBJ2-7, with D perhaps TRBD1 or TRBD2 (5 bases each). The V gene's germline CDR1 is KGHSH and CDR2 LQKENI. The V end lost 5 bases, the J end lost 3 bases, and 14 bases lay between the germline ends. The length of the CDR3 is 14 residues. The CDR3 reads CASSVSGTHYEQYV. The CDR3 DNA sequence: TGTGCCAGCTCAGTGTCCGGGACCCACTACGAGCAGTACGTC.

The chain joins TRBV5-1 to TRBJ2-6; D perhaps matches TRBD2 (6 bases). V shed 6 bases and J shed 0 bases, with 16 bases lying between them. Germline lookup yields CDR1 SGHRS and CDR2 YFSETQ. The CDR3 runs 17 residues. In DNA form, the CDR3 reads TGCGCCAGCACCACCGGGACTGCTAGCTCTGGGGCCAACGTCCTGACTTTC. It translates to CASTTGTASSGANVLTF.

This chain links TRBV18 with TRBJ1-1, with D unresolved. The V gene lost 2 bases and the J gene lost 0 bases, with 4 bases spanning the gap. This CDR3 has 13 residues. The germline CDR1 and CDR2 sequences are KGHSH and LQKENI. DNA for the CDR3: TGTGCCAGCTCACCAATGATGAACACTGAAGCTTTCTTT. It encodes CASSPMMNTEAFF. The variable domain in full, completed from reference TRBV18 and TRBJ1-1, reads NAGVMQNPRHLVRRRGQEARLRCSPMKGHSHVYWYRQLPEEGLKFMVYLQKENIIDESGMPKERFSAEFPKEGPSILRIQQVVRGDSAAYFCASSPMMNTEAFFGQGTRLTVV.

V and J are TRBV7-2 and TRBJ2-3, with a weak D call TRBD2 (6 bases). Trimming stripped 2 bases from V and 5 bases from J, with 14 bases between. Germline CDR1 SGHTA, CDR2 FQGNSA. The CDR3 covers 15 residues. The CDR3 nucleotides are TGTGCCAGCAGCTTAATCGGGGGTTTGCAAGATACGCAGTATTTT. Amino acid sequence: CASSLIGGLQDTQYF.

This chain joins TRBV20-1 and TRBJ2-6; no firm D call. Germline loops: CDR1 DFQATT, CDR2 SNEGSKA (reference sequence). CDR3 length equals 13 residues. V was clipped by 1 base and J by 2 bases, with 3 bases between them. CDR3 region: CSARAPGANVLTF. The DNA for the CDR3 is TGCAGTGCTAGAGCACCTGGGGCCAACGTCCTGACTTTC.

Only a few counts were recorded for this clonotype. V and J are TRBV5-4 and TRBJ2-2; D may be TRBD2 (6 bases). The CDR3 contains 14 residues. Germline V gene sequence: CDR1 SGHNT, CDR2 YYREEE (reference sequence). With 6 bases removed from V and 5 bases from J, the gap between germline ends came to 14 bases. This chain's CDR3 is CASNTEGITGELFF. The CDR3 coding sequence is TGTGCCAGCAACACGGAGGGAATAACCGGGGAGCTGTTTTTT.

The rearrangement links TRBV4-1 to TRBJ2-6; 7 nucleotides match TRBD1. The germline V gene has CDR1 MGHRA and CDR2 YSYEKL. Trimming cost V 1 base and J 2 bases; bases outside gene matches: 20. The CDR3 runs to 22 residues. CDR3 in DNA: TGCGCCAGCAGCCAAGCCCCCGGGACAGCCGTTAAAATAACCCCTGGGGCCAACGTCCTGACTTTC. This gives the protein CASSQAPGTAVKITPGANVLTF.

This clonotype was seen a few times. The DNA for the CDR3 is TGTGCCAGCAGCTTAGGGGGTTGGGGAGCGGAACACAATGAGCAGTTCTTC. This codes for CASSLGGWGAEHNEQFF. V and J are TRBV11-2 and TRBJ2-1, with D maybe TRBD2 (5 bases). CDR3 size: 17 residues. The V end lost 1 base, the J end lost 5 bases, and 18 bases lay between the germline ends. Germline V gene data show CDR1 as SGHAT and CDR2 as FQNNGV.

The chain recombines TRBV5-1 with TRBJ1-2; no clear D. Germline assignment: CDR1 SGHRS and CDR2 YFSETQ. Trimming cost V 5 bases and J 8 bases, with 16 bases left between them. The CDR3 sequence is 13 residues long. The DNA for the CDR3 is TGCGCCAGCAGACCAGAGTTCTACGGAGGCTACACCTTC. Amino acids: CASRPEFYGGYTF.

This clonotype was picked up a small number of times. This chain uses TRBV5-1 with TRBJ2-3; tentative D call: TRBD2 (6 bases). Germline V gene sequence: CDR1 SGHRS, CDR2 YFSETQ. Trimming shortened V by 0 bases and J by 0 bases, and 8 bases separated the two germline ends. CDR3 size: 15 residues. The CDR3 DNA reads TGCGCCAGCAGCTTGGACGGGACTAGCACAGATACGCAGTATTTT. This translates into CASSLDGTSTDTQYF.

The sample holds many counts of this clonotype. The CDR3 loop reads CASSLAGQGGQPQHF. The CDR3 DNA reads TGTGCCAGCAGTTTAGCGGGACAGGGGGGTCAGCCCCAGCATTTT. The genes are TRBV12-3 or TRBV12-4 and TRBJ1-5; 11 bases agree with TRBD1. V was pared by 0 bases and J by 6 bases, with 1 base of the junction left unmatched. The CDR3 loop spans 15 amino acids.

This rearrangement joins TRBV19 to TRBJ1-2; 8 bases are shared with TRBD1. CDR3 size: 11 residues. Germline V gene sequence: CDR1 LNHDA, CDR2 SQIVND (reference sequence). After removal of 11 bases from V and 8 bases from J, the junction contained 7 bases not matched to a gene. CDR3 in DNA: TGTGCCGTCTACAGGGGGAAGGGCTACACCTTC. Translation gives CAVYRGKGYTF.

CDR3 sequence reads: CASSPTSGGPQETQYF. As DNA, the CDR3 is TGCGCCAGCAGCCCTACTAGCGGGGGGCCCCAAGAGACCCAGTACTTC. The chain recombines TRBV5-1 with TRBJ2-5; TRBD2 matches at 12 bases. Germline V CDR1 and CDR2: SGHRS, YFSETQ. The CDR3 has 16 residues. V trimming: 4 bases; J trimming: 1 base; junction bases outside the gene matches: 5.

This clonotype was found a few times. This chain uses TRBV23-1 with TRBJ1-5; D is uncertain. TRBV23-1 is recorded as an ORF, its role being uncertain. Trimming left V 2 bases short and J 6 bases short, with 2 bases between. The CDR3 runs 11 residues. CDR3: CASSQGQPQHF. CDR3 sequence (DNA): TGCGCCAGCAGTCAAGGTCAGCCCCAGCATTTT.

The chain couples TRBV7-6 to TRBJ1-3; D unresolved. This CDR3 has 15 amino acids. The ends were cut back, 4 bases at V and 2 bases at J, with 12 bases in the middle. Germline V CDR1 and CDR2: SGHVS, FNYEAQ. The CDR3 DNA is TGTGCCAGCAGCTCCACCCTAAGGACTGGAAACACCATATATTTT. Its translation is CASSSTLRTGNTIYF.

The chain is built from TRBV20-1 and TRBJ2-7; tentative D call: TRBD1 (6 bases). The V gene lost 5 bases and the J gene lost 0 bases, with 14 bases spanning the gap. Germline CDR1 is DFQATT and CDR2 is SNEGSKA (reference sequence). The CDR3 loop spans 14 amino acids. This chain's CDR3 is CSAGATGSSYEQYF. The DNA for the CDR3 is TGCAGTGCTGGCGCGACAGGTAGCTCCTACGAGCAGTACTTC.

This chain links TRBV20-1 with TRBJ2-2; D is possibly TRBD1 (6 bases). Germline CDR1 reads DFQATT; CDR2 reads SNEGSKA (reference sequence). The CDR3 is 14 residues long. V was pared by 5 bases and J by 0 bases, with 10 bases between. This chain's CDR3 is CSAGRDTNTGELFF. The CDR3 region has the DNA TGCAGTGCTGGCCGGGACACGAACACCGGGGAGCTGTTTTTT.

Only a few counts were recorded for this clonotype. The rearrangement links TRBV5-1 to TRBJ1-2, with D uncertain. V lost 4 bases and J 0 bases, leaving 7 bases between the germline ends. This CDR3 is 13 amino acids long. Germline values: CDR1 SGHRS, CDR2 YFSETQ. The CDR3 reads CASSPSANYGYTF. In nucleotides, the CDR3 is TGCGCCAGCAGCCCGTCCGCTAACTATGGCTACACCTTC.

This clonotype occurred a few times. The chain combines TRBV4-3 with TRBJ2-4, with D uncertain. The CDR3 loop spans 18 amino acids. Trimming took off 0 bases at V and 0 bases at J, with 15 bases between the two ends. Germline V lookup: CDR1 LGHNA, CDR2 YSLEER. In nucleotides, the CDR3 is TGCGCCAGCAGCCAAGATCTAACTGGCAGACTAGCCAAAAACATTCAGTACTTC. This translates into CASSQDLTGRLAKNIQYF.

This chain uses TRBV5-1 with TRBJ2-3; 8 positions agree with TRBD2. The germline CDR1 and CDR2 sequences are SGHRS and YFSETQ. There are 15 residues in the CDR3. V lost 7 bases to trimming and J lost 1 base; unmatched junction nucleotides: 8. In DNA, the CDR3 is TGCGCCAGCCAGGCGGGGGGCGTCGGCACAGATACGCAGTATTTT. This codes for CASQAGGVGTDTQYF.

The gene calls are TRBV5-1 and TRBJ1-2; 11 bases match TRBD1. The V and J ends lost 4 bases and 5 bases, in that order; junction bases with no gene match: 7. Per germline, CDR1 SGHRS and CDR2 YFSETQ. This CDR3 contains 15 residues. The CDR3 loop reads CASSPGQGAIYGYTF. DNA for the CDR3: TGCGCCAGCAGCCCCGGACAGGGGGCGATATATGGCTACACCTTC.